One and the same sample provided the 11 T cell receptor beta chains below, sequenced in a study of cytomegalovirus exposure and HLA in healthy donors. Primers: 60 Vbeta forward and 13 Jbeta reverse. Clones were sequenced by immunoSEQ multiplex PCR, and TCRdb holds only the in-frame ones, with some missing. Of about 120,000 clones in the sample, 65% to 75% were seen once. Sequences were obtained from PBMCs. The origin of the receptors is a woman aged 45 to 65 in good health and CMV-seropositive.

This chain uses TRBV4-2 with TRBJ2-1; 8 bases map to TRBD1. Trimming took 1 base from V and 8 from J; bases not matched to a gene: 7. Germline V gene sequence: CDR1 LGHNA, CDR2 YNFKEQ. The CDR3 is 15 amino acids. The CDR3 here is CASSQVATGADEQFF. The CDR3 DNA is TGTGCCAGCAGCCAAGTAGCGACAGGGGCGGATGAGCAGTTCTTC.

There are a few counts of this clone. V usage is TRBV9 and J usage is TRBJ2-1; 9 bases match TRBD2. The ends lost 0 bases at V and 3 bases at J; junction bases unmatched: 4. The CDR3 has 16 residues. Germline CDR1 and CDR2: SGDLS and YYNGEE. The CDR3 coding sequence is TGTGCCAGCAGCGTAGGGCTAGCGGGGAACTACAATGAGCAGTTCTTC. Translated: CASSVGLAGNYNEQFF.

The V call is TRBV18, the J call TRBJ1-1; D is uncertain. The V gene lost 3 bases and the J gene lost 1 base, with 6 bases spanning the gap. CDR1 and CDR2 (germline): KGHSH, LQKENI. CDR3 size: 13 residues. The CDR3 reads CASSPSSNTEAFF. CDR3 DNA sequence: TGTGCCAGCTCACCGTCTTCGAACACTGAAGCTTTCTTT.

This chain links TRBV7-2 with TRBJ1-2, with D possibly TRBD1 on 6 matching bases. Germline CDR1 and CDR2: SGHTA and FQGNSA. This CDR3 is built from 15 residues. Between the trimmed V and J ends, which lost 5 bases and 7 bases, there was a span of 20 bases. The CDR3 sequence is CASSTGRVLTAGYTF. As DNA, the CDR3 is TGTGCCAGCAGCACAGGGCGGGTCTTAACCGCTGGCTACACCTTC.

The chain uses TRBV5-1 and TRBJ1-2; 10 bases fit TRBD1. The CDR3 consists of 13 residues. CDR1 SGHRS and CDR2 YFSETQ come from the germline V gene. V lost 4 bases, J lost 13 bases, and 10 bases stayed unmatched. DNA for the CDR3: TGCGCCAGCAGCCCGACAGGGGGCGCGGATATCACCTTC. Translation: CASSPTGGADITF.

The genes are TRBV4-3 and TRBJ1-2; tentative D call: TRBD1 (6 bases). The CDR3 is 16 residues long. Between the trimmed V and J ends, which lost 0 bases and 2 bases, there was a span of 13 bases. Germline V gene lookup returns CDR1 LGHNA and CDR2 YSLEER. The CDR3, as DNA: TGCGCCAGCAGCCAAGATCATAAGGGGGAGAACTATGGCTACACCTTC. Protein sequence: CASSQDHKGENYGYTF.

V and J are TRBV6-6 and TRBJ1-1; TRBD1 aligns across 9 bases. From germline, CDR1 is MNHNY and CDR2 SVGAGI (reference sequence). V lost 5 bases to trimming and J lost 3 bases; unmatched junction nucleotides: 4. The CDR3 is 14 amino acids. CDR3 bases: TGTGCCAGCAGTCAACAGGGGGCGTACACTGAAGCTTTCTTT. This codes for CASSQQGAYTEAFF.

This rearrangement joins TRBV7-8 to TRBJ1-1; 7 bases map to TRBD1. This CDR3 is 13 amino acids long. Per the germline V gene, CDR1 is SGHVS and CDR2 is FQNEAQ. The junction had 11 bases not matched to a gene; V was cut back by 2 bases and J by 14 bases. The CDR3 region has the DNA TGTGCCAGCAGCTTAAGCGAGGGGGCAAGCGAGTTCTTT. It specifies CASSLSEGASEFF.

The chain uses TRBV6-5 and TRBJ2-7; 10 nucleotides agree with TRBD1. The junction had 10 bases not matched to a gene; V was cut back by 5 bases and J by 6 bases. Germline values: CDR1 MNHEY, CDR2 SVGAGI. CDR3 length: 15 residues. The CDR3 reads CASSATGTGVGEQYF. The CDR3, as DNA: TGTGCCAGCAGTGCCACCGGGACAGGGGTTGGCGAGCAGTACTTC.

The chain is built from TRBV4-2 and TRBJ1-5; D unresolved. Per the germline V gene, CDR1 is LGHNA and CDR2 is YNFKEQ. The CDR3 totals 16 residues. V shed 1 base and J shed 2 bases, with 12 bases lying between them. The CDR3 spells CASSQVGDLGNQPQHF. CDR3 sequence (DNA): TGTGCCAGCAGCCAAGTCGGGGATCTGGGCAATCAGCCCCAGCATTTT.

This chain connects TRBV5-1 to TRBJ2-2; the D is unclear. The length of the CDR3 is 13 residues. Germline V gene sequence: CDR1 SGHRS, CDR2 YFSETQ. Deletions cut 8 bases from V and 5 bases from J, with 13 bases between. CDR3 sequence (DNA): TGCGCCAGTCAATTCGAGATTACCGGGGAGCTGTTTTTT. Translating it yields CASQFEITGELFF. Combining the CDR3 with reference TRBV5-1 and TRBJ2-2 gives the whole variable domain KAGVTQTPRYLIKTRGQQVTLSCSPISGHRSVSWYQQTPGQGLQFLFEYFSETQRNKGNFPGRFSGRQFSNSRSEMNVSTLELGDSALYLCASQFEITGELFFGEGSRLTVL.